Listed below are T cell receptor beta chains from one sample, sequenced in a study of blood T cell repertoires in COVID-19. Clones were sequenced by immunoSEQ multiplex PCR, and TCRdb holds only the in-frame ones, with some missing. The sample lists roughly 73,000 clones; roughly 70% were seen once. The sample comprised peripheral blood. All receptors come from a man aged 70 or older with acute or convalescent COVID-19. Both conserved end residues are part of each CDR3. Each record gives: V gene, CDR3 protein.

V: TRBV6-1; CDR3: CASSERQGGQRYIQYF
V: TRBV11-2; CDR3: CAAGDRGFIVGNEQFF
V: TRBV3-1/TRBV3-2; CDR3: CASSPWTSGRGGETQYF
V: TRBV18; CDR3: CASSPPGDTQYF
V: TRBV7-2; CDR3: CASSLQRGTLEQYF
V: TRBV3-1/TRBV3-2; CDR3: CASSQDVGSGRQDTQYF
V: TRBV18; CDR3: CASSPPSNTGELFF
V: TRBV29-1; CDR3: CSVVQGPYEQYF
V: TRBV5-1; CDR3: CASTNRTSSYEQYF
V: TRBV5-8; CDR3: CASSIRGFSGNTIYF
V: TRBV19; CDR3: CASSIGGEAQYF
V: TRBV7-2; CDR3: CASSSGWRTSYEQYF
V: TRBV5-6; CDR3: CASSPQILSYNEQFF
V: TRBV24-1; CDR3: CATGQDYNEQFF
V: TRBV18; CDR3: CASSPGVTDTQYF
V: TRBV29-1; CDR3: CSVDGRKTQYF
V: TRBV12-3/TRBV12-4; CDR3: CASSRQGGTEAFF
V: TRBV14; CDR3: CASSQDPLGREGGYEQYF
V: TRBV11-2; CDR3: CASSLLRAGGDTQYF
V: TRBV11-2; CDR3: CASSLGDRRELFF
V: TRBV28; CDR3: CASSYVIAGGLSYEQYF
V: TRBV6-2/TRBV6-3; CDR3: CASSYLGLPQETQYF
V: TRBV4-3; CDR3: CASSQDFNSPLHF
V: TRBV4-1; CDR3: CASSQGSGVSYGYTF
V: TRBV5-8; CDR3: CASSLLPGGYYEQYF
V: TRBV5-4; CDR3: CASSLGLAGGAYEQYF
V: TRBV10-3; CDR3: CAITWTLNTEAFF
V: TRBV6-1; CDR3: CASSEALDSFYGYTF
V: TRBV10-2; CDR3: CASRRGTDTDTQYF
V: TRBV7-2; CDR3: CASSLTGAITLGYTF
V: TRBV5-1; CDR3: CASSLMGQGNEKLFF
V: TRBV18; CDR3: CASSPQAGLSSEAFF
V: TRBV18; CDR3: CASSRGQSTNEKLFF
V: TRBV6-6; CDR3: CASTPIFTGELFF
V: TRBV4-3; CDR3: CASSSERLSSGANVLTF
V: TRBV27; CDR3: CASSNQGWANEKLFF
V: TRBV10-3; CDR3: CAISPTSGTVTGELFF
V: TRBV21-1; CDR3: CASLCSSGTGLTGELFF
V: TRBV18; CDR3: CASSPTPGFNQPQHF
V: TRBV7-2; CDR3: CASSGQGADTQYF
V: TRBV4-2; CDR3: CASSHAFNNEQFF
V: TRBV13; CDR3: CASNPGGETQYF
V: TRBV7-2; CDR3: CASSLGTAGNTIYF
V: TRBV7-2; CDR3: CASSSGSNSNQPQHF
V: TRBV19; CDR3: CASRRRTEGFTEAFF
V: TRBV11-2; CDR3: CASSLVPGQGSYNEQFF
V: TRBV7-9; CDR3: CARSLLNTGELFF
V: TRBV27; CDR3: CASSLSENSPLHF